Presented here are 29 T cell receptor beta chains from one specimen sequenced in a study of long-term antiretroviral therapy in people with HIV. The assay used was immunoSEQ (version v3.0), run at survey level. Data came from immunoSEQ multiplex PCR; TCRdb stores just in-frame clones and leaves some out. The sample contains 30,000 to 40,000 clones, 85% to 95% of which appear only once. The source was unsorted PBMCs, collected around 5.4 years after starting antiretroviral therapy. The receptors originated from a woman in her fifties or sixties with HIV.

The chain is built from TRBV2 and TRBJ2-3; 11 nucleotides agree with TRBD1. V shed 3 bases and J 4 bases; nucleotides not matched to a gene: 6. The CDR3 extends over 16 amino acids. CDR1 is SNHLY, CDR2 FYNNEI, per germline. The CDR3 DNA follows: TGTGCCAGCAGTGACTGGGACAGGGGGGTATCAGATACGCAGTATTTT. It is translated as CASSDWDRGVSDTQYF.

V is TRBV6-6 and J is TRBJ1-4; D unresolved. The CDR3 runs to 15 residues. Per the germline V gene, CDR1 is MNHNY and CDR2 is SVGAGI (reference sequence). V lost 2 bases to trimming and J lost 8 bases, with 15 bases between them. The DNA for the CDR3 is TGTGCCAGCAGTTACGGGTCGGGCACGGCAGAAAAACTGTTTTTT. As protein: CASSYGSGTAEKLFF.

The CDR3 DNA reads as TGTGCCAGCAGTAGAACGGGACAGACCAACACTGAAGCTTTCTTT. It translates to CASSRTGQTNTEAFF. The rearrangement links TRBV6-5 to TRBJ1-1, with TRBD1 identical over 7 bases. This CDR3 has 15 amino acids. Germline V gene lookup returns CDR1 MNHEY and CDR2 SVGAGI. Losses at the gene ends were 5 bases for V and 2 bases for J; bases not matched to a gene: 8.

V usage is TRBV25-1 and J usage is TRBJ1-1, with TRBD1 as a possible D gene (5 bases). CDR1 and CDR2 from the germline V gene are MGHDK and SYGVNS. V lost 8 bases and J lost 11, with 18 bases in between. There are 12 residues in the CDR3. CDR3 DNA sequence: TGTGCCAGCTCTCCCTTCGGGGGTGAGGCTTTCTTT. Protein: CASSPFGGEAFF.

The J gene is TRBJ2-1, the V gene TRBV5-6; 12 positions match TRBD2. This CDR3 is built from 16 residues. The germline CDR1 and CDR2 sequences are SGHDT and YYEEEE. V trimming: 2 bases; J trimming: 6 bases; junction bases outside the gene matches: 6. CDR3 sequence reads: CASSFLAGGVGNEQFF. CDR3 nucleotide sequence: TGTGCCAGCAGCTTTCTAGCGGGGGGGGTCGGCAATGAGCAGTTCTTC.

This chain connects TRBV6-5 to TRBJ2-1; 10 bases are a match to TRBD2. Germline CDR1 and CDR2: MNHEY and SVGAGI. Germline trimming cut 7 bases from V and 10 bases from J; bases unmatched to any gene: 10. The CDR3 is 14 amino acids. The chain's CDR3 is CASNKGLADTEQFF. CDR3 bases: TGTGCCAGCAACAAAGGACTAGCGGACACGGAGCAGTTCTTC.

This chain connects TRBV7-9 to TRBJ2-5, with unresolved D. The CDR3 has 12 residues. CDR1 is SEHNR and CDR2 is FQNEAQ in the germline V gene (reference sequence). V shed 4 bases and J shed 2 bases, with 5 bases lying between them. The CDR3, as DNA: TGTGCCAGCAGCTCGAAGCAAGAGACCCAGTACTTC. It encodes CASSSKQETQYF.

This clone was counted only a few times. J is TRBJ2-7 and V is TRBV6-1; D is unresolved. Germline V gene sequence: CDR1 MNHNS, CDR2 SASEGT. The CDR3 sequence is 15 residues long. V lost 3 bases and J 2 bases, leaving 14 bases between the germline ends. CDR3 DNA sequence: TGTGCCAGCAGTGATGGCTTTACTGGAACCTACGAGCAGTACTTC. It specifies CASSDGFTGTYEQYF.

The chain recombines TRBV10-1 with TRBJ2-1; tentative D call: TRBD2 (5 bases). V was pared by 11 bases and J by 0 bases, with 29 bases between. CDR1 is WNHNN, CDR2 SYGVQD, per germline (reference sequence). The CDR3 is 19 residues long. The CDR3 loop is CAPNIPASSIQSSYNEQFF. The CDR3 DNA reads as TGCGCCCCCAATATCCCGGCTAGCTCAATCCAGAGCTCCTACAATGAGCAGTTCTTC.

This clone was seen just once. The V gene is TRBV27, the J gene TRBJ1-6, with D possibly matching TRBD1 (5 bases). Germline V lookup: CDR1 MNHEY, CDR2 SMNVEV (reference sequence). Trimming cost V 4 bases and J 7 bases, with 11 bases left between them. There are 14 residues in the CDR3. CDR3 region: CASSSSRANSPLHF. As DNA, the CDR3 is TGTGCCAGCAGTTCGAGCAGGGCCAATTCACCCCTCCACTTT.

This clone was picked up one time. V is TRBV11-2 and J is TRBJ2-1; the match to TRBD1 covers 7 bases. The CDR3 is 16 amino acids. In germline, CDR1 is SGHAT, CDR2 FQNNGV. Unmatched junction bases numbered 8, after V lost 6 bases and J lost 0 bases. In DNA, the CDR3 is TGTGCCAGCAGTTCTCCTCGGACAGGCTCCTACAATGAGCAGTTCTTC. Translation gives CASSSPRTGSYNEQFF.

CDR3 sequence (DNA): TGTGCCAGCAGCTTTAGCGGGGGGTTCACAGATACGCAGTATTTT. Translated, it gives CASSFSGGFTDTQYF. The J gene is TRBJ2-3, the V gene TRBV7-3, with TRBD2 matching over 10 bases. Germline V gives CDR1 SGHTA, CDR2 FQGTGA. J gave up 2 bases and V 3 bases, and 2 bases lay outside the gene matches. The CDR3 loop spans 15 amino acids.

This clone came up a few times. The CDR3 loop reads CASSHYFLAQADTQYF. The CDR3 DNA reads TGCGCCAGCAGCCATTATTTCCTAGCCCAGGCAGATACGCAGTATTTT. The chain links TRBV4-1 to TRBJ2-3; D is perhaps TRBD2 (5 bases). Germline CDR1 MGHRA, CDR2 YSYEKL. CDR3 length: 16 residues. The ends were cut back, 3 bases at V and 4 bases at J, with 17 bases in the middle.

V is TRBV11-3 and J is TRBJ2-7; D is unclear. Germline V gene lookup returns CDR1 SGHNT and CDR2 YENEEA. V was trimmed by 2 bases and J by 3 bases, leaving 5 bases between them. The CDR3 covers 12 residues. The CDR3 loop reads CASSLTGYEQYF. CDR3 nucleotide sequence: TGTGCCAGCAGCTTAACGGGCTACGAGCAGTACTTC.

The CDR3 region is CASTPGVAGNEQYF. The CDR3 DNA is TGTGCCAGCACCCCTGGGGTAGCGGGCAATGAGCAGTACTTC. The rearrangement joins TRBV2 to TRBJ2-7; 7 bases agree with TRBD2. The length of the CDR3 is 14 residues. V lost 7 bases and J lost 7; bases outside the gene matches: 13. From germline, CDR1 is SNHLY and CDR2 FYNNEI.

Within the sample, this clone is medium-sized. The V call is TRBV2, the J call TRBJ2-5, with 7 bases matching TRBD2. V shed 5 bases, J shed 1 base, and the junction held 4 bases outside the gene matches. The CDR3 spans 14 residues. Germline loops: CDR1 SNHLY, CDR2 FYNNEI. This chain's CDR3 is CASSLLASQETQYF. CDR3 DNA sequence: TGTGCCAGCAGTTTACTAGCGTCCCAAGAGACCCAGTACTTC.

The chain employs TRBV19 and TRBJ1-3; D gene uncertain. The CDR3 is made up of 14 amino acids. Germline V gene lookup returns CDR1 LNHDA and CDR2 SQIVND (reference sequence). V shed 6 bases and J shed 0 bases, with 9 bases lying between them. The DNA of the CDR3 is TGTGCCAGTAGGGCATACTCCTCTGGAAACACCATATATTTT. Its translation is CASRAYSSGNTIYF.

The rearrangement links TRBV5-8 to TRBJ2-7, with 9 bases aligning to TRBD1. V lost 3 bases to trimming and J lost 3 bases; unmatched junction nucleotides: 4. The CDR3 covers 14 residues. The germline V gene encodes CDR1 SGHTS and CDR2 YDEGEE. The CDR3: CASSYRGLYYEQYF. DNA for the CDR3: TGTGCCAGCAGCTACAGGGGGCTATACTACGAGCAGTACTTC.

This clone has only one observation. The chain has TRBV4-3 and TRBJ2-5, with no clear D. V shed 0 bases and J shed 2 bases, with 10 bases lying between them. CDR1 LGHNA and CDR2 YSLEER come from the germline V gene. This CDR3 has 15 amino acids. The DNA of the CDR3 is TGCGCCAGCAGCCAAGAAGGTGGGCTGCAAGAGACCCAGTACTTC. Encoded protein: CASSQEGGLQETQYF.

This chain links TRBV9 with TRBJ2-7; D possibly uses TRBD1 or TRBD2 (5 bases each). The CDR3 has 15 residues. The germline V and J ends were trimmed by 0 bases and 4 bases, with 14 bases remaining between them. Germline V gene data show CDR1 as SGDLS and CDR2 as YYNGEE. The CDR3 loop reads CASSVGAGRVYEQYF. In DNA, the CDR3 is TGTGCCAGCAGCGTAGGTGCAGGGAGAGTGTACGAGCAGTACTTC.

The rearrangement joins TRBV27 to TRBJ1-5; a weak D match, TRBD1 (5 bases). Per the germline V gene, CDR1 is MNHEY and CDR2 is SMNVEV (reference sequence). Trimming stripped 0 bases from V and 7 bases from J, with 13 bases between. This CDR3 contains 15 residues. The CDR3 nucleotides are TGTGCCAGCAGTTTATCTAGGGGCGTTGGGCAGCCCCAGCATTTT. Amino acids: CASSLSRGVGQPQHF.

The chain recombines TRBV7-2 with TRBJ2-5; D uncertain. CDR1 SGHTA and CDR2 FQGNSA come from the germline V gene. V was clipped by 1 base and J by 4 bases, with 10 bases between them. The CDR3 is made up of 14 amino acids. CDR3 sequence: CASSLGYSAETQYF. The CDR3 DNA sequence: TGTGCCAGCAGCTTAGGGTACAGCGCAGAGACCCAGTACTTC. Filled out from reference TRBV7-2 and TRBJ2-5, the complete variable domain reads GAGVSQSPSNKVTEKGKDVELRCDPISGHTALYWYRQSLGQGLEFLIYFQGNSAPDKSGLPSDRFSAERTGGSVSTLTIQRTQQEDSAVYLCASSLGYSAETQYFGPGTRLLVL.

This clone was counted between two and nine times. The J gene is TRBJ1-5, the V gene TRBV6-1; TRBD1 might be the D (5 bases). V was pared by 3 bases and J by 2 bases, with 11 bases between. The CDR3 consists of 15 residues. CDR1 and CDR2 from the germline V gene are MNHNS and SASEGT. In DNA, the CDR3 is TGTGCCAGCAGTGACGCGGCGGGGGGCAATCAGCCCCAGCATTTT. Translating it yields CASSDAAGGNQPQHF.

V is TRBV7-9 and J is TRBJ1-4, with no clear D. The CDR3 loop spans 11 amino acids. V was cut by 3 bases and J by 7 bases, with 3 bases left in between. The V gene's germline CDR1 is SEHNR and CDR2 FQNEAQ (reference sequence). Written as DNA, the CDR3 is TGTGCCAGCAGCTTGACTGAAAAACTGTTTTTT. It specifies CASSLTEKLFF.

The sample holds one count of this clone. CDR3: CASGLGMEQYF. DNA for the CDR3: TGTGCTAGTGGTTTGGGTATGGAGCAGTACTTC. The genes are TRBV12-5 and TRBJ2-7; D is unclear. The CDR3 consists of 11 residues. Trimming left V 1 base short and J 7 bases short, with 5 bases between. The germline V gene encodes CDR1 LGHNT and CDR2 FRNRAP.

This clone was observed a single time. V is TRBV4-3 and J is TRBJ2-7, with D possibly matching TRBD1 (6 bases). Germline values: CDR1 LGHNA, CDR2 YSLEER. V lost 1 base and J lost 2, with 15 bases in between. The CDR3 has 16 residues. The CDR3 bases are TGCGCCAGCAGCCAAGGGTCCGGGACACTGACCTACGAGCAGTACTTC. Protein product: CASSQGSGTLTYEQYF.

This chain connects TRBV6-1 to TRBJ2-7; 7 bases match TRBD1. J gave up 0 bases and V 4 bases, and 3 bases lay outside the gene matches. The CDR3 covers 14 residues. CDR1 and CDR2 from the germline V gene are MNHNS and SASEGT. The CDR3 is CASSARGSSYEQYF. DNA of the CDR3: TGTGCCAGCAGTGCCAGGGGGAGCTCCTACGAGCAGTACTTC.

The rearrangement links TRBV6-5 to TRBJ1-2; the match to TRBD1 covers 8 bases. Germline CDR1 MNHEY, CDR2 SVGAGI. This CDR3 region has 15 residues. J was trimmed by 6 bases and V by 0 bases; bases with no gene match: 6. The CDR3 bases are TGTGCCAGCAGTTACTCGAAGGACAGGGAGGATGGCTACACCTTC. Translated: CASSYSKDREDGYTF.

The gene calls are TRBV7-6 and TRBJ1-2; D is possibly TRBD1 (6 bases). The V and J ends lost 0 bases and 6 bases respectively, with 17 bases between them. This CDR3 is 16 amino acids long. The germline V gene encodes CDR1 SGHVS and CDR2 FNYEAQ. DNA of the CDR3: TGTGCCAGCAGCTTAGCGCGGGGGCAGGGGAGTAATGGCTACACCTTC. Its translation is CASSLARGQGSNGYTF. Filled out from reference TRBV7-6 and TRBJ1-2, the complete variable domain reads GAGVSQSPRYKVTKRGQDVALRCDPISGHVSLYWYRQALGQGPEFLTYFNYEAQQDKSGLPNDRFSAERPEGSISTLTIQRTEQRDSAMYRCASSLARGQGSNGYTFGSGTRLTVV.